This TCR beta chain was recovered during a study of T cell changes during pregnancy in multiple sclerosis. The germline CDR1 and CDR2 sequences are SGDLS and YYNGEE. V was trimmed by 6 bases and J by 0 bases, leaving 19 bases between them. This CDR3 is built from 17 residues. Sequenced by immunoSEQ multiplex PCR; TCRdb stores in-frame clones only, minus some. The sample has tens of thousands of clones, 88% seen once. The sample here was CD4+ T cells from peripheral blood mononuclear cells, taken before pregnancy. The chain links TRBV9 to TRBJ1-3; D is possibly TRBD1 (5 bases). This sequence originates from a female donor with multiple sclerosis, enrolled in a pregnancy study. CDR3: CASTGGGDGSSGNTIYF. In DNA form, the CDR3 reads TGTGCCAGCACCGGCGGGGGAGATGGCTCCTCTGGAAACACCATATATTTT.